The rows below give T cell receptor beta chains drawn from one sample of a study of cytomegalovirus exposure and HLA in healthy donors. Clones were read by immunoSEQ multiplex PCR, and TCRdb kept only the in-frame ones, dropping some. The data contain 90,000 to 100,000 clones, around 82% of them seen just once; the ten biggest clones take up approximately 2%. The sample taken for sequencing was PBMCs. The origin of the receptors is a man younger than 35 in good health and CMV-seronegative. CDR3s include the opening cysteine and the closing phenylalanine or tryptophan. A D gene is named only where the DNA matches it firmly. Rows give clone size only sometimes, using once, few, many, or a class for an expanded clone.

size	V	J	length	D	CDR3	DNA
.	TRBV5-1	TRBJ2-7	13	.	CASSFGQNYEQYF	TGCGCCAGCAGCTTTGGGCAGAATTACGAGCAGTACTTC
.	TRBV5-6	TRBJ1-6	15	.	CASSLSRSEASPLHF	TGTGCCAGCAGCTTGAGTCGGAGTGAGGCGTCACCCCTCCACTTT
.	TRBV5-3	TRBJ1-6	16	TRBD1	CARSSRGSPYNSPLHF	TGTGCCAGAAGCTCCAGGGGGAGCCCCTATAATTCACCCCTCCACTTT
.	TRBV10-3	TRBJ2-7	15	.	CAISELGVGSYEQYF	TGTGCCATCAGTGAGTTAGGGGTAGGGTCCTACGAGCAGTACTTC
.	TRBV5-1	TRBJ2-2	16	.	CASSLRGLGDTGELFF	TGCGCCAGCAGCTTGAGAGGTCTCGGAGACACCGGGGAGCTGTTTTTT
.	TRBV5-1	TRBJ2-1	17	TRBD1	CASRSRDRGIALNEQFF	TGCGCCAGCAGGTCCCGGGACAGGGGTATCGCGCTTAATGAGCAGTTCTTC
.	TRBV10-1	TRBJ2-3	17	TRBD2	CASSVVGLAGDTDTQYF	TGCGCCAGCAGTGTCGTCGGCCTAGCGGGAGACACAGATACGCAGTATTTT
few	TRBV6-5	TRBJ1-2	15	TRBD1	CASSYSGTGTNGYTF	TGTGCCAGCAGTTACTCCGGGACAGGGACGAATGGCTACACCTTC
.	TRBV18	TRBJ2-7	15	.	CASSPEGGGLYEQYF	TGTGCCAGCTCACCTGAAGGCGGGGGCCTTTACGAGCAGTACTTC
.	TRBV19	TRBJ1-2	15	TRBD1	CASNEGARRDYGYTF	TGTGCCAGTAATGAGGGGGCAAGAAGGGACTATGGCTACACCTTC
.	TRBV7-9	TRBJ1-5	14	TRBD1	CASSFGQGKQPQHF	TGTGCCAGCAGCTTCGGACAGGGAAAGCAGCCCCAGCATTTT
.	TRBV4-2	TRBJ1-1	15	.	CASSQDQGLGTEAFF	TGTGCCAGCAGCCAAGACCAGGGATTGGGCACTGAAGCTTTCTTT
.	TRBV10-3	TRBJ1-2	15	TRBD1	CAISESGQGAGGYTF	TGTGCCATCAGTGAGTCAGGCCAGGGGGCGGGTGGCTACACCTTC
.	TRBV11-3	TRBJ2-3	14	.	CASSLDEVSDTQYF	TGTGCCAGCAGCTTAGATGAGGTGTCAGATACGCAGTATTTT
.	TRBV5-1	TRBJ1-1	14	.	CASSLFNRATEAFF	TGCGCCAGCAGCCTCTTTAACAGGGCCACTGAAGCTTTCTTT
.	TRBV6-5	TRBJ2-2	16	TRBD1	CASSYSFQGAGGELFF	TGTGCCAGCAGTTACTCTTTCCAGGGGGCTGGCGGGGAGCTGTTTTTT
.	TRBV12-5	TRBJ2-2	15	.	CASGSGQKVDGELFF	TGTGCTAGTGGCTCCGGACAGAAGGTTGACGGGGAGCTGTTTTTT
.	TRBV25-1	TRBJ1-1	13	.	CASSGLRRAEAFF	TGTGCCAGCAGTGGCCTTCGCAGGGCTGAAGCTTTCTTT
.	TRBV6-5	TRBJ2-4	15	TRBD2	CASSPSGALKNIQYF	TGTGCCAGCAGCCCCAGCGGGGCTCTCAAAAACATTCAGTACTTC
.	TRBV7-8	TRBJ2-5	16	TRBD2	CASSLRLAEPQETQYF	TGTGCCAGCAGCCTTCGTCTAGCGGAGCCACAAGAGACCCAGTACTTC
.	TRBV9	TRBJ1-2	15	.	CASSVGAGGNYGYTF	TGTGCCAGCAGCGTAGGGGCAGGTGGTAACTATGGCTACACCTTC
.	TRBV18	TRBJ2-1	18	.	CASSPPSRGSGMGNEQFF	TGTGCCAGCTCACCACCGTCCAGGGGTAGTGGTATGGGCAATGAGCAGTTCTTC
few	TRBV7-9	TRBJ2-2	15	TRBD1	CASSSDPGGHGELFF	TGTGCCAGCAGCTCAGATCCAGGGGGCCACGGGGAGCTGTTTTTT
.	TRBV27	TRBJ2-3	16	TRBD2	CASSWMLAGGTDTQYF	TGTGCCAGCAGTTGGATGCTAGCGGGGGGCACAGATACGCAGTATTTT
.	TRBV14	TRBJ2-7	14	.	CASSQDSLLGEQYF	TGTGCCAGCAGCCAAGATAGCCTGCTTGGCGAGCAGTACTTC
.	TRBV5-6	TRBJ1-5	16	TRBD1	CASSSEGTGSNQPQHF	TGTGCCAGCAGCTCGGAGGGGACAGGTAGCAATCAGCCCCAGCATTTT
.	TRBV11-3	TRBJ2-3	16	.	CASSLGLGTSTDTQYF	TGTGCCAGCAGCTTAGGACTGGGGACTAGCACAGATACGCAGTATTTT
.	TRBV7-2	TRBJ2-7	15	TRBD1	CASSLRTGVAYEQYF	TGTGCCAGCAGCTTACGGACAGGGGTCGCCTACGAGCAGTACTTC
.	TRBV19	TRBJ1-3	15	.	CASSIGRTSGNTIYF	TGTGCCAGTAGTATTGGGAGAACCTCTGGAAACACCATATATTTT
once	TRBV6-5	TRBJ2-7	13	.	CASSYSGRGEQYF	TGTGCCAGCAGTTACTCCGGACGGGGCGAGCAGTACTTC
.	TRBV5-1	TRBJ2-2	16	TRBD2	CASSLEGTINTGELFF	TGCGCCAGCAGCTTGGAAGGGACTATCAACACCGGGGAGCTGTTTTTT
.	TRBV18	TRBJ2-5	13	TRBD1	CASSGQGEETQYF	TGTGCCAGCTCAGGACAGGGTGAAGAGACCCAGTACTTC
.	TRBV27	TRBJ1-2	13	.	CASSFREGYGYTF	TGTGCCAGCAGTTTTCGAGAGGGCTATGGCTACACCTTC
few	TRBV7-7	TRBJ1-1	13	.	CASSFSRNTEAFF	TGTGCCAGCAGCTTCTCCAGGAACACTGAAGCTTTCTTT
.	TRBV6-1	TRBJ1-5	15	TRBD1	CASSWDRGGEQPQHF	TGTGCCAGCAGTTGGGACAGGGGAGGTGAGCAGCCCCAGCATTTT
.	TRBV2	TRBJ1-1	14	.	CASSKGRALTEAFF	TGTGCCAGCTCAAAGGGCAGGGCCCTCACTGAAGCTTTCTTT
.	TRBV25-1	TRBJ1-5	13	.	CASSDRDYQPQHF	TGTGCCAGCAGTGACCGGGACTATCAGCCCCAGCATTTT
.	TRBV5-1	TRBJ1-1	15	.	CASSFNLGGNTEAFF	TGCGCCAGCAGCTTTAACCTGGGGGGGAACACTGAAGCTTTCTTT
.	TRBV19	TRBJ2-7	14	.	CASSIDHSYYEQYF	TGTGCCAGTAGTATAGATCACAGTTACTACGAGCAGTACTTC
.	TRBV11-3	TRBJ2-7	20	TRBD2	CASSLSVASGGPITLGEQYF	TGTGCCAGCAGCTTATCGGTCGCGAGCGGGGGGCCAATTACCCTAGGGGAGCAGTACTTC
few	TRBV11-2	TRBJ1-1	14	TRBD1	CASRRQGTNTEAFF	TGTGCCAGCAGGAGACAGGGAACGAACACTGAAGCTTTCTTT
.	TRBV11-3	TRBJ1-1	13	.	CASSFQTDTEAFF	TGTGCCAGCAGCTTCCAGACAGACACTGAAGCTTTCTTT
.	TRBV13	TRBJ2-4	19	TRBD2	CASSPKRGGFTATKNIQYF	TGTGCCAGCAGCCCAAAGCGGGGGGGGTTTACGGCGACCAAAAACATTCAGTACTTC
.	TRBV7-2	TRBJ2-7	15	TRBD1	CASSSRGQGAGEQYF	TGTGCCAGCAGCTCCCGGGGACAGGGGGCGGGCGAGCAGTACTTC
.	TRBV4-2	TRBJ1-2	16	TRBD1	CASSQPGTGKNYGYTF	TGTGCCAGCAGCCAACCAGGGACAGGGAAAAACTATGGCTACACCTTC
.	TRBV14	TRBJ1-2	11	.	CASSRSGGYTF	TGTGCCAGCAGCCGGAGCGGTGGCTACACCTTC
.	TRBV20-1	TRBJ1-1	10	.	CSALLTEAFF	TGCAGTGCTTTACTGACTGAAGCTTTCTTT
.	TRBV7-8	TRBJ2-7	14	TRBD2	CASSHIGGAYEQYF	TGTGCCAGCAGCCATATTGGGGGGGCCTACGAGCAGTACTTC